The 29 T cell receptor beta chains below were found in one sample sequenced in a study of CD8+ T cells in alopecia areata (dated by TCRdb to 2016 to 2019). The library relied on the immunoSEQ multiplex PCR assay. RNA was extracted from all samples and reverse transcribed into cDNA, which served as template for TCR sequencing. Imported from immuneACCESS, the table was reduced by TCRdb to in-frame sequences with V and J called. These copies leave out some clones; in studies compared against another copy, an unresolved V gene accounts for under half, and the cause of the remainder is not known. Within this sample are 170,000 or so clones, with 50% to 70% of them counted one time only. The leading ten clones occupy roughly 14% of the sample. According to the study, the label for this sample's time point signals: baseline before oral tofacitinib. Sequenced here: CD4+ T cells sorted from blood, sampled at week 0. The receptors derive from a human donor with alopecia areata.

V usage is TRBV30 and J usage is TRBJ2-5, with D tentatively TRBD1 or TRBD2 (6 bases each). The CDR3 is 15 amino acids. V lost 0 bases, J lost 4 bases, and 15 bases lay in between. CDR1 and CDR2 (germline): GTSNPN, SVGIG (reference sequence). The CDR3 region has the DNA TGTGCCTGGAGTGTGAGAGGGGGGCACGGAGAGACCCAGTACTTC. Translating gives CAWSVRGGHGETQYF. Based on the CDR3 plus reference TRBV30 and TRBJ2-5, the full variable domain is SQTIHQWPATLVQPVGSPLSLECTVEGTSNPNLYWYRQAAGRGLQLLFYSVGIGQISSEVPQNLSASRPQDRQFILSSKKLLLSDSGFYLCAWSVRGGHGETQYFGPGTRLLVL.

The chain combines TRBV4-2 with TRBJ2-3; D is perhaps TRBD2 (8 bases). The CDR3 extends over 17 amino acids. Germline CDR1 and CDR2: LGHNA and YNFKEQ. The V and J ends lost 0 bases and 10 bases respectively, with 23 bases between them. CDR3 sequence: CASSQDQGVRGGHPQYF. The CDR3 coding sequence is TGTGCCAGCAGCCAAGATCAGGGGGTACGGGGGGGCCATCCGCAGTATTTT.

The V gene is TRBV7-2, the J gene TRBJ1-5, with D hard to call. V was cut by 1 base and J by 0 bases, with 7 bases left in between. Germline V lookup: CDR1 SGHTA, CDR2 FQGNSA. This CDR3 has 15 amino acids. DNA of the CDR3: TGTGCCAGCAGCTTAGGTAGTAGTAGCAATCAGCCCCAGCATTTT. Translating gives CASSLGSSSNQPQHF.

V is TRBV27 and J is TRBJ2-7; 11 bases agree with TRBD1. CDR1 MNHEY and CDR2 SMNVEV come from the germline V gene (reference sequence). The CDR3 consists of 13 residues. V lost 5 bases to trimming and J lost 9 bases; unmatched junction nucleotides: 6. CDR3 in DNA: TGTGCCAGCAGTCCAGGACAGGGGGCGGTGCAGTACTTC. Translation: CASSPGQGAVQYF.

The chain has TRBV19 and TRBJ2-2; D is unresolved. The CDR3 covers 13 residues. The V end lost 9 bases, the J end lost 0 bases, and 8 bases lay between the germline ends. Germline V gene lookup returns CDR1 LNHDA and CDR2 SQIVND (reference sequence). The CDR3 DNA reads TGTGCCAGCACGGCATCGAACACCGGGGAGCTGTTTTTT. Its protein is CASTASNTGELFF.

V gene TRBV7-8 combines with J gene TRBJ1-1; TRBD1 agrees at 8 bases. Germline CDR1 SGHVS, CDR2 FQNEAQ. The CDR3 spans 14 residues. V lost 5 bases to trimming and J lost 11 bases; unmatched junction nucleotides: 13. CDR3 sequence reads: CASSPTGANVKAFF. The DNA for the CDR3 is TGTGCCAGCAGCCCGACAGGGGCAAATGTGAAGGCTTTCTTT. The full variable domain, in which reference TRBV7-8 and TRBJ1-1 provide the parts outside the CDR3, is GAGVSQSPRYKVAKRGQDVALRCDPISGHVSLFWYQQALGQGPEFLTYFQNEAQLDKSGLPSDRFFAERPEGSVSTLKIQRTQQEDSAVYLCASSPTGANVKAFFGQGTRLTVV.

This clone was seen once. The chain employs TRBV28 and TRBJ1-1; possibly TRBD1 for D (6 bases). The ends were cut back, 7 bases at V and 1 base at J, with 10 bases in the middle. Germline V gives CDR1 MDHEN, CDR2 SYDVKM. The CDR3 is 13 amino acids. In DNA, the CDR3 is TGTGCCAGCAAGGACAGCACGAACACTGAAGCTTTCTTT. Translation: CASKDSTNTEAFF.

The V call is TRBV28, the J call TRBJ1-2, with 7 bases identical to TRBD1. The CDR3 runs 16 residues. Germline V lookup: CDR1 MDHEN, CDR2 SYDVKM. V shed 5 bases and J 4 bases; nucleotides not matched to a gene: 13. In DNA, the CDR3 is TGTGCCAGCAGTGCACCGGACAGGACGAGAGGCTATGGCTACACCTTC. Translated: CASSAPDRTRGYGYTF.

The rearrangement links TRBV27 to TRBJ1-2, with D possibly being TRBD1 (5 bases). This CDR3 comprises 15 residues. From germline, CDR1 is MNHEY and CDR2 SMNVEV (reference sequence). V shed 4 bases and J shed 8 bases, with 20 bases lying between them. The CDR3 bases are TGTGCCAGCAGTTCCCTCGGACAACCCCACTTCGGCTACACCTTC. This codes for CASSSLGQPHFGYTF.

The chain carries TRBV7-9 and TRBJ1-2; the D gene is possibly TRBD1 (5 bases). V dropped 5 bases and J dropped 0 bases, with 13 bases sitting between them. CDR3 length: 15 residues. Germline assignment: CDR1 SEHNR and CDR2 FQNEAQ (reference sequence). This chain's CDR3 is CASSRDRVTNYGYTF. For the CDR3, the DNA is TGTGCCAGCAGCCGGGACCGAGTCACTAACTATGGCTACACCTTC.

The chain joins TRBV29-1 to TRBJ2-3, with D perhaps being TRBD1 or TRBD2 (6 bases each). V was pared by 4 bases and J by 5 bases, with 13 bases between. Per the germline V gene, CDR1 is SQVTM and CDR2 is ANQGSEA. The CDR3 has 13 residues. The CDR3 DNA follows: TGCAGCGTTGGGTTCGGGGGCTTAGATACGCAGTATTTT. Its protein is CSVGFGGLDTQYF.

The count of this clone is one. This rearrangement joins TRBV27 to TRBJ1-4, with D maybe TRBD1 (6 bases). The germline CDR1 and CDR2 sequences are MNHEY and SMNVEV (reference sequence). Trimming removed 2 bases from V and 8 bases from J, with 15 bases in between. The CDR3 runs 15 residues. Here the CDR3 reads CASSLRGGSAEKLFF. CDR3 DNA sequence: TGTGCCAGCAGTTTAAGGGGGGGCTCGGCCGAAAAACTGTTTTTT.

This rearrangement joins TRBV2 to TRBJ1-2; possible D gene TRBD1, 6 bases. The CDR3 is 15 amino acids. Looked up from germline, CDR1 is SNHLY and CDR2 is FYNNEI. V was pared by 1 base and J by 4 bases, with 13 bases between. The chain's CDR3 is CASSEEQGSVYGYTF. CDR3 DNA: TGTGCCAGCAGTGAAGAACAGGGTAGTGTCTATGGCTACACCTTC.

A few counts support this clone. The CDR3 spells CASRSGTAYEQYF. CDR3 bases: TGTGCCAGCAGGTCCGGGACAGCCTACGAGCAGTACTTC. The chain joins TRBV6-5 to TRBJ2-7, with TRBD1 matching 7 bases. V was pared by 6 bases and J by 2 bases, with 4 bases of the junction left unmatched. Germline V gives CDR1 MNHEY, CDR2 SVGAGI. The CDR3 loop spans 13 amino acids.

V and J are TRBV19 and TRBJ1-6; D gene uncertain. The CDR3 has 15 residues. The V end lost 3 bases, the J end lost 6 bases, and 12 bases lay between the germline ends. Germline V lookup: CDR1 LNHDA, CDR2 SQIVND (reference sequence). The CDR3 region is CASSMSSGSNSPLHF. The DNA for the CDR3 is TGTGCCAGTAGTATGAGCAGCGGGAGTAATTCACCCCTCCACTTT.

CDR3 amino acids: CSVEVQYNEQFF. The CDR3 nucleotides read TGCAGCGTTGAGGTTCAGTACAATGAGCAGTTCTTC. This rearrangement joins TRBV29-1 to TRBJ2-1; D unclear. The CDR3 has 12 residues. Deletions cut 3 bases from V and 4 bases from J, with 7 bases between. The V gene's germline CDR1 is SQVTM and CDR2 ANQGSEA.

V and J are TRBV27 and TRBJ2-7; 12 bases match TRBD1. V trimming: 10 bases; J trimming: 6 bases; junction bases outside the gene matches: 16. The CDR3 runs 16 residues. CDR1 and CDR2 from the germline V gene are MNHEY and SMNVEV (reference sequence). The CDR3 region is CATIPGQGAKGTEQYF. For the CDR3, the DNA is TGTGCCACCATTCCGGGACAGGGGGCTAAGGGTACCGAGCAGTACTTC.

CDR3 bases: TGTGCCTGGAGGGGGGACAGGGCCACTGAAGCTTTCTTT. It is translated as CAWRGDRATEAFF. The V and J genes are TRBV30 and TRBJ1-1; 9 positions match TRBD1. V was clipped by 3 bases and J by 4 bases; unmatched bases: 3. The CDR3 is made up of 13 amino acids. Germline CDR1 GTSNPN, CDR2 SVGIG (reference sequence).

Ten or more counts support this clone. For the CDR3, the DNA is TGTGCCTGGGGTGGGAGGGCCAGCCAAGCTTTCTTT. It codes for CAWGGRASQAFF. J is TRBJ1-1 and V is TRBV30; D is unresolved. Germline loops: CDR1 GTSNPN, CDR2 SVGIG (reference sequence). The CDR3 spans 12 residues. Trimming shortened V by 5 bases and J by 9 bases, and 16 bases separated the two germline ends.

The rearrangement links TRBV15 to TRBJ1-1; D possibly corresponds to TRBD1 (5 bases). The CDR3 runs to 16 residues. The germline gives CDR1 LNHNV, CDR2 YYDKDF (reference sequence). V lost 4 bases to trimming and J lost 5 bases, with 20 bases between them. The CDR3 reads CATSILYRDGMTEAFF. CDR3 DNA sequence: TGTGCCACCAGCATACTGTACCGGGACGGAATGACTGAAGCTTTCTTT. Drawing the rest from reference TRBV15 and TRBJ1-1, the complete variable domain is DAMVIQNPRYQVTQFGKPVTLSCSQTLNHNVMYWYQQKSSQAPKLLFHYYDKDFNNEADTPDNFQSRRPNTSFCFLDIRSPGLGDTAMYLCATSILYRDGMTEAFFGQGTRLTVV.

This chain links TRBV4-2 with TRBJ2-3; 10 nucleotides agree with TRBD2. The V and J ends lost 3 bases and 5 bases, in that order; junction bases with no gene match: 2. Germline V gives CDR1 LGHNA, CDR2 YNFKEQ. The CDR3 has 14 amino acids. CDR3 residues: CASSQASGGDTQYF. CDR3 coding DNA: TGTGCCAGCAGCCAGGCTAGCGGGGGAGATACGCAGTATTTT.

In its sample, this clone was seen once. This chain joins TRBV10-3 and TRBJ2-7, with unresolved D. This CDR3 is built from 12 residues. The V gene's germline CDR1 is ENHRY and CDR2 SYGVKD. Trimming pared 3 bases from V and 3 bases from J, leaving 6 bases between. The CDR3 reads CAISDGNYEQYF. The CDR3 DNA sequence: TGTGCCATCAGTGACGGAAACTACGAGCAGTACTTC.

The chain uses TRBV29-1 and TRBJ1-6; D is unresolved. Trimming took off 7 bases at V and 10 bases at J, with 2 bases between the two ends. Germline CDR1 SQVTM, CDR2 ANQGSEA. This CDR3 has 8 amino acids. The chain's CDR3 is CSDSPLHF. CDR3 coding DNA: TGCAGCGACTCACCCCTCCACTTT.

The chain carries TRBV2 and TRBJ2-3; 13 bases line up with TRBD2. V was pared by 8 bases and J by 4 bases, with 6 bases of the junction left unmatched. Germline lookup yields CDR1 SNHLY and CDR2 FYNNEI. The CDR3 runs 15 residues. The CDR3 reads CASDWTSGGPDTQYF. The CDR3 nucleotides read TGTGCCAGCGACTGGACTAGCGGGGGTCCAGATACGCAGTATTTT.

V and J are TRBV2 and TRBJ2-3; D is unclear. The CDR3 contains 13 residues. The V gene lost 4 bases and the J gene lost 4 bases, with 9 bases spanning the gap. Germline V gene data show CDR1 as SNHLY and CDR2 as FYNNEI. In DNA, the CDR3 is TGTGCCAGCAGTGCGGGCAGAGCAGATACGCAGTATTTT. The encoded protein is CASSAGRADTQYF.

The chain combines TRBV19 with TRBJ2-4, with 7 bases aligning to TRBD1. CDR1 is LNHDA, CDR2 SQIVND, per germline (reference sequence). This CDR3 is built from 14 residues. Trimming removed 5 bases from V and 7 bases from J; junction bases left unmatched: 8. In DNA form, the CDR3 reads TGTGCCAGTAGTCCGACAGGGCCGGGGAACATTCAGTACTTC. Its translation: CASSPTGPGNIQYF.

The gene calls are TRBV29-1 and TRBJ2-7; D is unclear. V was pared by 5 bases and J by 0 bases, with 11 bases between. CDR1 and CDR2 from the germline V gene are SQVTM and ANQGSEA. The CDR3 runs to 13 residues. Written as DNA, the CDR3 is TGCAGCGTTCCCGACCCTCTCTCCTACGAGCAGTACTTC. Its protein product is CSVPDPLSYEQYF.

In nucleotides, the CDR3 is TGCAGCGTTCAAGGAGGGGGAGATGGCTACACCTTC. Protein sequence: CSVQGGGDGYTF. This chain uses TRBV29-1 with TRBJ1-2; tentatively, D is TRBD1 (6 bases). V was shortened by 5 bases and J by 6 bases, with 13 bases between the two germline ends. This CDR3 region has 12 residues. Germline V gives CDR1 SQVTM, CDR2 ANQGSEA.

The chain has TRBV5-6 and TRBJ2-3; no clear D. Germline V gene data show CDR1 as SGHDT and CDR2 as YYEEEE. This CDR3 is 13 amino acids long. V was clipped by 1 base and J by 1 base, with 4 bases between them. This CDR3 is CASSLKGTDTQYF. The CDR3 DNA sequence: TGTGCCAGCAGCTTGAAGGGCACAGATACGCAGTATTTT.